This T cell receptor (beta chain) is drawn from a study of cytomegalovirus exposure and HLA in healthy donors (dated by TCRdb to 2016 to 2017). For the study in its entirety: According to an earlier analysis of 587 of the donors, roughly 180 million T cells yielded roughly 110 million unique TCR beta sequences and approximately 300 Gb of sequence data. To predict cytomegalovirus infection status, the study brought together high-throughput TCR immunosequencing, statistical association of individual TCRs with disease status, and machine learning. Among almost 400 genotyped donors of the cohort, an average of about 240,000 unique TCR beta nucleotide sequences were sequenced per donor, about a sixth of them non-productive. Because of strong linkage in the cohort, a handful of DR-DQ haplotypes were treated as single units for association and clustering. The study aimed to test whether cataloging public T cell receptors could reveal signatures of past pathogen exposure. A later analysis re-analyzed previously published TCR beta repertoires from several hundred donors and added high-resolution HLA genotyping to study TCR occurrence patterns. Besides the first cohort of more than 650 subjects, a separate validation cohort made up of roughly 120 different subjects was used. The study used immunosequencing to profile the T cell repertoires of 666 subjects and linked those repertoires to cytomegalovirus serostatus. The number of donors typed differed by locus, with 629-630 for A, B, C, DRB1 and DQB1, about 500 for DQA1, 606 for DPA1, and approximately 470 for DPB1. All discovery cohort repertoires had been generated using a single sequencing platform. The later analysis used no new phenotypic data to find candidate immune exposures, relying instead on TCR beta sequences and their occurrence across donors. Around 330 gigabases of sequencing data and around 80 million unique TCR sequences made up an early release that covered approximately 700 HLA-typed donors. HLA typing covered class I and class II loci at four-digit resolution. The genetic ancestry cluster associated with self-reported Caucasian donors included 81% of the 300 to 450 genotyped donors. A later genetic analysis took genome-wide SNP genotypes for about 55% of the 666 donors and used that subset as a discovery cohort. Alongside the repertoire data, information on donor age, sex, ethnicity and CMV serostatus was compiled. An earlier analysis of several hundred of the donors applied high-throughput TCR beta sequencing to assess whether each TCR beta V gene segment acted as functional or pseudogenic.

Library preparation used the immunoSEQ multiplex PCR assay. For the multiplex PCR, a mixture combining 60 forward primers for TCR Vbeta segments and 13 reverse primers for TCR Jbeta segments was used. The CDR3 region of rearranged TCR beta genes was amplified from genomic DNA by a multiplex PCR assay. Amplified TCR beta libraries were sequenced as 87-base-pair reads on the Illumina HiSeq System. Per the source publication's procedure: In a later analysis, tens of millions of unique TCR beta chains were counted across the 650 to 750 repertoires, and roughly 11 million of these chains were shared by at least two donors. To remove PCR and sequencing errors, raw reads were error-corrected and collapsed into unique sequences using a nearest-neighbor algorithm that merged closely related sequences. To assign V, D and J gene segments, CDR3 sequences were aligned to IMGT reference sequences. For a sequence to be retained, at least a six-nucleotide match to both a V gene segment and a J gene segment was required. Rearrangements were classified as productive when the CDR3 lacked stop codons and remained in frame with V and J, and all other rearrangements were classified as non-productive. Following IMGT convention, CDR3 was defined as the stretch from the second conserved V-encoded cysteine to the conserved J-encoded phenylalanine. Sequences without an unambiguous match to a single V gene segment were excluded from the earlier analysis of 500 to 700 of the donors. In an earlier analysis of a few hundred of the donors, V segments were called functional above 56.7% productive rearrangements and were called segregating when the between-donor standard deviation exceeded 5%. A statistical classification framework was built for diagnosing cytomegalovirus status from the catalog of TCR beta chain sequences. In a later analysis, V and J genes were assigned by comparing TCR nucleotide sequences against IMGT/GENE-DB human TR gene sequences. A later analysis assigned CDR3 sequences and most-parsimonious VDJ recombination scenarios with the TCRdist pipeline. A later analysis defined each TCR beta chain by its CDR3 amino acid sequence plus V-gene family, and excluded reads lacking a unique V-gene family. In a later analysis, approximately 640 highly shared, low-generation-probability nucleotide sequences were removed to address suspected cross-contamination and a sequencing artifact. A later analysis calculated a clonal expansion index for each public chain from normalized within-repertoire ranks of inferred template counts. Generation probabilities in a later analysis came from a VDJ recombination model fitted to out-of-frame rearrangements, and those results were checked against IGoR. In a later analysis, hypergeometric tests were used to score TCR-TCR, TCR-HLA and TCR-CMV co-occurrence, with a repertoire-size bias correction applied to TCR pairs. In a later analysis, false discovery rates were estimated by permuting HLA or CMV assignments 20 times. A later analysis grouped co-occurring TCRs with DBSCAN, adding TCRdist sequence similarity when clustering within HLA-allele-positive subsets. Repertoires with fewer than 30,000 or more than 120,000 public chains were left out of co-occurrence clustering, as were about five repertoires with anomalous nucleotide sharing. TCRdb provides this immuneACCESS table in a form limited to in-frame rearrangements. Some clones are lacking; in checked studies, under half of them reflect an unresolved V gene, and why the rest are absent is not known. The V and J calls and clone size were taken over from that table, and D and trimming were inferred from the DNA. This sample holds approximately 150,000 clones; more than 75% were observed only once. The top ten clones comprise approximately 8.7% of the sample.

General study outcomes and caveats: Cytomegalovirus status was reported to be diagnosed by the classifier with high specificity and sensitivity in both the original and validation cohorts. It was suggested by the authors that the approach could potentially be generalized to other disease states and immunological phenotypes. Some IMGT-functional V segments, including TRBV6-2 and TRBV6-3, could not be told apart with the 87-base-pair reads, so those segments were excluded. Specific HLA alleles were associated with some 15,000 TCR beta sequences at a false discovery rate of 0.05 in a later analysis. V-gene and J-gene trimming of TCR beta chains was associated with a missense DCLRE1C variant in a later genetic analysis, and the association was replicated in an independent cohort. According to a later analysis, parvovirus B19, influenza, CMV and Epstein-Barr virus appeared linked to several top co-occurrence clusters. Sequencing depth was assumed to be roughly uniform across donors in the presence/absence analyses, though that assumption may not hold. In this cohort, only TCR beta chains were sequenced, and detectable features were limited by the absence of alpha or paired-chain data. Compared with the roughly 670-donor mean, donors in an Asian-associated ancestry cluster had fewer N-insertions in productive TCRs, according to a later genetic analysis. A group of highly shared sequence variants was considered likely to be a technical artifact of the sequencing pipeline. Compared with equally common non-associated chains, HLA-associated TCR beta chains in a later analysis were more clonally expanded and had lower generation probabilities. Immune exposure information for the cohort was limited to CMV serostatus. In an earlier analysis of more than 450 of the donors, most TCR beta V segments were observed in productive rearrangements about 87% or about 30% of the time, broadly matching IMGT annotations. The earlier analysis of a few hundred of the donors excluded roughly 17 rarely observed V segments, including chromosome 9 orphons, because counts were too low. A later analysis found that most CMV-associated TCR beta chains appeared HLA-restricted, with HLA associations seemingly driven largely by CMV exposure. The study gave a list of under 200 TCR beta chains associated with cytomegalovirus. Three of the identified cytomegalovirus-associated TCR beta chains were confirmed in vitro to be specific for cytomegalovirus antigens. In a later analysis, the rate of TCR association differed among HLA loci, with DRB1 alleles having the most associated TCRs and HLA-C alleles having the fewest. Most TCR sequences were observed very rarely across donors, whereas some public TCRs were present in many individuals. Correlated functional status among segregating V segments might be attributable to linkage disequilibrium, but an unknown experimental factor could not be ruled out. A further reported finding was that TCR beta sequences accurately predicted the HLA-A and HLA-B alleles for most subjects in the first cohort. Because HLA typing was unavailable for some donors at each locus, only the typed subset was used in association tests. When HLA alleles, especially DR and DQ, strongly co-occurred, TCR associations were difficult to assign to individual alleles.

The cohort comprised around 690 healthy bone marrow donors. At the time of sampling, every cohort member was nominally healthy, though immune exposures that went unrecorded were likely present. The donor was CMV seropositive and belonged to the group of a few hundred seropositive cohort members. A peripheral blood sample was collected from each donor, and TCR beta sequencing was performed on peripheral blood mononuclear cells. The Qiagen DNeasy Blood Extraction Kit was used to extract genomic DNA from the blood cell samples. The CDR3 sequence holds 15 residues, the cysteine and phenylalanine included. The CDR3 DNA has 45 bases and is translated from base 1. CDR1 is given as WSHSY and CDR2 as SAAADI, both from the germline V gene. As concerns this clone: Its antigen is still unknown. One base away there is no much larger clone; base qualities are not given.

This receptor was taken from a man aged 18-30 years in good health and CMV-seropositive. The V and J genes are TRBV10-2 and TRBJ2-5; 7 central bases correspond to TRBD1. The J call may be incorrect, as the DNA end agrees better with TRBJ2-7. Sequenced material: PBMCs. The encoded CDR3 is CASSRTGLSMYEQYF. The DNA is as follows: TGCGCCAGCAGCAGGACAGGACTGTCTATGTACGAGCAGTACTTC.